The 29 T cell receptor beta chains given below trace back to one sample, sequenced in a study of beta chain features in type 1 diabetes. Expressed TCRB transcripts were sequenced after all isolated RNA was converted to cDNA. Sequencing used immunoSEQ multiplex PCR; TCRdb keeps in-frame clones, though not all of them. This sample has under 300,000 clones, with 25% to 35% found just once. The sample comprised central memory CD4+ T cells from blood. The receptors were gathered from a man aged 30 to 39 in good health.

This clone was counted many times. CDR3 nucleotide sequence: TGTGCCAGCAGCTTGGACGGCCCCTACAATGAGCAGTTCTTC. It translates to CASSLDGPYNEQFF. The chain uses TRBV5-4 and TRBJ2-1; D is unresolved. The germline CDR1 and CDR2 sequences are SGHNT and YYREEE (reference sequence). Trimming left V 0 bases short and J 2 bases short, with 6 bases between. CDR3 length equals 14 residues.

This clone has at least ten counts. The chain combines TRBV25-1 with TRBJ2-2, with 7 bases matching TRBD1. CDR1 and CDR2 from the germline V gene are MGHDK and SYGVNS. The V and J ends lost 6 bases and 1 base, in that order; junction bases with no gene match: 5. This CDR3 is 15 amino acids long. The CDR3 bases are TGTGCCAGCAGGAGGGGGACAGTGAACACCGGGGAGCTGTTTTTT. The encoded protein is CASRRGTVNTGELFF.

The chain links TRBV25-1 to TRBJ2-6; D gene ambiguous. The germline CDR1 and CDR2 sequences are MGHDK and SYGVNS. The CDR3 is 14 residues long. With 6 bases removed from V and 1 base from J, the gap between germline ends came to 7 bases. In DNA, the CDR3 is TGTGCCAGCAGATCGCAGTCTGGGGCCAACGTCCTGACTTTC. It encodes CASRSQSGANVLTF. The full variable domain, with the rest looked up from reference TRBV25-1 and TRBJ2-6, is EADIYQTPRYLVIGTGKKITLECSQTMGHDKMYWYQQDPGMELHLIHYSYGVNSTEKGDLSSESTVSRIRTEHFPLTLESARPSHTSQYLCASRSQSGANVLTFGAGSRLTVL.

The chain carries TRBV19 and TRBJ2-7, with 9 bases aligning to TRBD2. Trimming cost V 6 bases and J 2 bases; bases outside gene matches: 8. Per the germline V gene, CDR1 is LNHDA and CDR2 is SQIVND (reference sequence). This CDR3 region has 15 residues. The CDR3 bases are TGTGCCAGTAGCTTACTAGCGGGCCTCGCCTACGAGCAGTACTTC. Its translation is CASSLLAGLAYEQYF.

This chain connects TRBV9 to TRBJ2-5; 7 bases line up with TRBD2. CDR1 SGDLS and CDR2 YYNGEE come from the germline V gene. This CDR3 has 14 amino acids. Germline trimming cut 3 bases from V and 4 bases from J; bases unmatched to any gene: 6. The CDR3 is CASSADPGGETQYF. CDR3 sequence (DNA): TGTGCCAGCAGCGCAGACCCGGGAGGAGAGACCCAGTACTTC.

Only a few counts were recorded for this clone. The V gene is TRBV11-2, the J gene TRBJ2-7, with D possibly being TRBD1 (5 bases). Germline CDR1 and CDR2: SGHAT and FQNNGV. The CDR3 totals 14 residues. The germline V and J ends were trimmed by 4 bases and 3 bases, with 13 bases remaining between them. CDR3 loop: CASSSSAGNYEQYF. As DNA, the CDR3 is TGTGCCAGCAGCTCCTCTGCAGGGAACTACGAGCAGTACTTC.

This chain connects TRBV6-1 to TRBJ2-5; 9 nucleotides line up with TRBD2. Per the germline V gene, CDR1 is MNHNS and CDR2 is SASEGT. The ends lost 3 bases at V and 7 bases at J; junction bases unmatched: 12. The CDR3 covers 16 residues. The CDR3 loop is CASSDNPGWREGTQYF. CDR3 sequence (DNA): TGTGCCAGCAGTGACAACCCCGGCTGGCGGGAGGGGACCCAGTACTTC.

The chain has TRBV19 and TRBJ1-5, with a weak D call TRBD1 (5 bases). The length of the CDR3 is 15 residues. Germline V lookup: CDR1 LNHDA, CDR2 SQIVND (reference sequence). Between the trimmed V and J ends, which lost 5 bases and 2 bases, there was a span of 13 bases. CDR3: CASSSQGGGNQPQHF. CDR3 DNA: TGTGCCAGTAGTTCGCAGGGAGGCGGCAATCAGCCCCAGCATTTT. Combining the CDR3 with reference TRBV19 and TRBJ1-5 gives the whole variable domain DGGITQSPKYLFRKEGQNVTLSCEQNLNHDAMYWYRQDPGQGLRLIYYSQIVNDFQKGDIAEGYSVSREKKESFPLTVTSAQKNPTAFYLCASSSQGGGNQPQHFGDGTRLSIL.

The V and J genes are TRBV5-1 and TRBJ2-2, with a tentative D call TRBD1 (6 bases). The CDR3 is 13 amino acids. Trimming took 2 bases from V and 4 from J, leaving 6 bases between them. Per the germline V gene, CDR1 is SGHRS and CDR2 is YFSETQ. The CDR3 here is CASSLQGTGELFF. The CDR3 DNA follows: TGCGCCAGCAGCTTACAGGGCACCGGGGAGCTGTTTTTT.

This clone has just a few counts. This chain joins TRBV29-1 and TRBJ1-1, with 7 bases that match TRBD1. CDR1 is SQVTM, CDR2 ANQGSEA, per germline. Unmatched junction bases numbered 5, after V lost 5 bases and J lost 2 bases. The CDR3 is 13 residues long. The CDR3 here is CSVLNRGNTEAFF. The CDR3 nucleotides are TGCAGCGTTTTAAACAGGGGAAACACTGAAGCTTTCTTT.

V usage is TRBV7-2 and J usage is TRBJ2-5; perhaps TRBD2 as D (5 bases). The CDR3 consists of 16 residues. Germline V gene sequence: CDR1 SGHTA, CDR2 FQGNSA. The germline V and J ends were trimmed by 3 bases and 2 bases, with 16 bases remaining between them. The CDR3 nucleotides read TGTGCCAGCAGCTTGACGATTTCCAGCGGACAAGAGACCCAGTACTTC. This codes for CASSLTISSGQETQYF.

This clone showed up just a few times. V and J are TRBV11-2 and TRBJ2-1; 7 bases are shared with TRBD2. V shed 4 bases, J shed 5 bases, and the junction held 11 bases outside the gene matches. Per the germline V gene, CDR1 is SGHAT and CDR2 is FQNNGV. This CDR3 has 16 residues. The CDR3: CASSSRPGLSHNEQFF. CDR3 DNA sequence: TGTGCCAGCAGCTCACGGCCGGGACTATCCCACAATGAGCAGTTCTTC.

This chain uses TRBV10-1 with TRBJ2-3; tentative D call: TRBD2 (5 bases). The CDR3 extends over 12 amino acids. The germline V gene encodes CDR1 WNHNN and CDR2 SYGVQD (reference sequence). V gave up 5 bases and J gave up 3 bases, with 6 bases separating them. The CDR3 nucleotides are TGCGCCAGCAGTCGAGGGACAGATACGCAGTATTTT. Encoded protein: CASSRGTDTQYF.

This clone was counted only a few times. V is TRBV29-1 and J is TRBJ1-1; a weak D match, TRBD1 (5 bases). The length of the CDR3 is 13 residues. The V end was cut by 4 bases, the J end by 5 bases, with 14 bases between. In germline, CDR1 is SQVTM, CDR2 ANQGSEA. CDR3 sequence reads: CSVAREYGTEAFF. CDR3 coding DNA: TGCAGCGTTGCCAGGGAGTATGGGACTGAAGCTTTCTTT.

This chain uses TRBV5-6 with TRBJ1-1; the match to TRBD1 covers 7 bases. Trimming removed 2 bases from V and 4 bases from J; junction bases left unmatched: 5. This CDR3 is 14 amino acids long. CDR1 SGHDT and CDR2 YYEEEE come from the germline V gene. Written as DNA, the CDR3 is TGTGCCAGCAGCTTAGGGACAGCCTCCACTGAAGCTTTCTTT. Translating gives CASSLGTASTEAFF.

V and J are TRBV10-3 and TRBJ2-3; D remains unclear. V was shortened by 2 bases and J by 5 bases, with 17 bases between the two germline ends. Germline V lookup: CDR1 ENHRY, CDR2 SYGVKD. The CDR3 has 16 residues. The CDR3 coding sequence is TGTGCCATCAGTGAGCCCAAGGATGCTCCAAGAGATACGCAGTATTTT. It yields the protein CAISEPKDAPRDTQYF.

The rearrangement uses TRBV7-9 and TRBJ2-6; 7 nucleotides align to TRBD1. Trimming took 4 bases from V and 9 from J; bases not matched to a gene: 0. The CDR3 spans 12 residues. CDR1 is SEHNR, CDR2 FQNEAQ, per germline (reference sequence). The CDR3 DNA reads as TGTGCCAGCAGCTGGGACAGCAACGTCCTGACTTTC. Protein: CASSWDSNVLTF.

The rearrangement joins TRBV6-1 to TRBJ2-3; TRBD2 is a possible D gene (5 bases). The V gene lost 6 bases and the J gene lost 6 bases, with 13 bases spanning the gap. CDR1 and CDR2 from the germline V gene are MNHNS and SASEGT. CDR3 size: 13 residues. This chain's CDR3 is CASRAAVLDTQYF. The CDR3 nucleotides are TGTGCCAGCAGGGCAGCGGTGCTGGATACGCAGTATTTT.

The J gene is TRBJ1-2, the V gene TRBV10-1; D is possibly TRBD1 (6 bases). The germline V gene encodes CDR1 WNHNN and CDR2 SYGVQD (reference sequence). This CDR3 region has 13 residues. The V end was cut by 3 bases, the J end by 4 bases, with 9 bases between. The CDR3 DNA follows: TGCGCCAGCAGTGACTCAGGGGCCTATGGCTACACCTTC. It is translated as CASSDSGAYGYTF.

A few counts support this clone. J is TRBJ2-2 and V is TRBV2, with D possibly being TRBD1 (6 bases). There are 15 residues in the CDR3. The V gene's germline CDR1 is SNHLY and CDR2 FYNNEI. V was cut by 9 bases and J by 1 base, with 15 bases left in between. CDR3 loop: CARSQGTQNTGELFF. The CDR3 nucleotides are TGTGCCAGATCGCAGGGGACCCAGAACACCGGGGAGCTGTTTTTT.

On this clone itself: Other DNA sequences in the same sample also yield this CDR3. The chain links TRBV20-1 to TRBJ2-1; D gene unclear. Germline CDR1 is DFQATT and CDR2 is SNEGSKA (reference sequence). The length of the CDR3 is 11 residues. The V gene lost 3 bases and the J gene lost 5 bases, with 5 bases spanning the gap. CDR3 loop: CSARSDNEQFF. As DNA, the CDR3 is TGCAGTGCTAGGTCTGACAATGAGCAGTTCTTC.

The chain combines TRBV5-1 with TRBJ1-1; D is uncertain. This CDR3 is 15 amino acids long. Trimming pared 1 base from V and 1 base from J, leaving 11 bases between. From germline, CDR1 is SGHRS and CDR2 YFSETQ. In DNA form, the CDR3 reads TGCGCCAGCAGCTTGACAGCAGGCCAGAACACTGAAGCTTTCTTT. Its protein is CASSLTAGQNTEAFF.

This sequence joins TRBV19 and TRBJ2-1; TRBD2 aligns across 9 bases. V lost 1 base to trimming and J lost 7 bases; unmatched junction nucleotides: 11. The CDR3 is 17 amino acids. Germline V gene lookup returns CDR1 LNHDA and CDR2 SQIVND (reference sequence). This CDR3 is CASSIVGLAGRKNEQFF. DNA for the CDR3: TGTGCCAGTAGTATAGTAGGGCTAGCGGGAAGAAAGAATGAGCAGTTCTTC.

The J gene is TRBJ1-1, the V gene TRBV27, with D hard to call. V was clipped by 2 bases and J by 1 base, with 5 bases between them. The CDR3 loop spans 13 amino acids. Germline V CDR1 and CDR2: MNHEY, SMNVEV (reference sequence). The CDR3 DNA reads TGTGCCAGCAGTTTAACGGCGAACACTGAAGCTTTCTTT. Encoded protein: CASSLTANTEAFF.

This clone was seen more than once but under ten times. The V call is TRBV5-1, the J call TRBJ2-6, with unresolved D. Germline V CDR1 and CDR2: SGHRS, YFSETQ. Trimming left V 2 bases short and J 0 bases short, with 3 bases between. The CDR3 consists of 14 residues. DNA of the CDR3: TGCGCCAGCAGCTTCATCTCTGGGGCCAACGTCCTGACTTTC. Translation: CASSFISGANVLTF. Variable domain in full (rest from reference TRBV5-1 and TRBJ2-6): KAGVTQTPRYLIKTRGQQVTLSCSPISGHRSVSWYQQTPGQGLQFLFEYFSETQRNKGNFPGRFSGRQFSNSRSEMNVSTLELGDSALYLCASSFISGANVLTFGAGSRLTVL.

The gene calls are TRBV28 and TRBJ1-5; TRBD1 agrees at 9 bases. Trimming at V came to 5 bases and at J to 2 bases, leaving 1 base not matched to a gene. This CDR3 has 14 residues. CDR1 and CDR2 from the germline V gene are MDHEN and SYDVKM. The CDR3: CASSRTGGNQPQHF. The CDR3, as DNA: TGTGCCAGCAGTAGGACAGGGGGCAATCAGCCCCAGCATTTT.

This clone was seen a handful of times. The chain employs TRBV5-4 and TRBJ2-1; a weak D match, TRBD1 (7 bases). The CDR3 runs 17 residues. V dropped 5 bases and J dropped 2 bases, with 20 bases sitting between them. From germline, CDR1 is SGHNT and CDR2 YYREEE (reference sequence). The CDR3 loop is CASSRGQPGLTYNEQFF. The CDR3 DNA sequence: TGTGCCAGCAGTCGGGGACAGCCGGGACTTACCTACAATGAGCAGTTCTTC.

This clone was seen a few times. CDR3 bases: TGTGCCAGCAGCTCCCAGCGGGGGGCTGGATTGGAGACCCAGTACTTC. This encodes CASSSQRGAGLETQYF. The chain has TRBV11-2 and TRBJ2-5, with 9 bases aligning to TRBD2. V lost 4 bases and J lost 5; bases outside the gene matches: 11. The CDR3 consists of 16 residues. CDR1 and CDR2 (germline): SGHAT, FQNNGV.

In the case of this clone: The same CDR3 is also encoded by other DNA sequences in this sample. This chain connects TRBV7-9 to TRBJ2-5; unclear D gene. V gave up 2 bases and J gave up 0 bases, with 7 bases separating them. CDR3 length: 14 amino acids. Germline CDR1 reads SEHNR; CDR2 reads FQNEAQ (reference sequence). CDR3: CASSLRLDQETQYF. CDR3 in DNA: TGTGCCAGCAGCTTACGGCTAGACCAAGAGACCCAGTACTTC.